This T cell receptor (beta chain) derives from a study of CXCR3-negative and CXCR3-positive naive CD8 T cells. Through 5' RACE with UMI labels, the TRB cDNA libraries were prepared. TCRdb derives one entry per CDR3 protein from the 5' RACE reads, leaving out DNA. The ten most abundant clones cover 1.6% of a sample with roughly 40,000 distinct CDR3 sequences. In the case of this clonotype: Its antigen remains unidentified.

Study observations and caveats: Comparably high diversity marked both naive subsets, whereas memory CD8+ cells had much lower diversity.

The sequence derives from a human donor in good health. Some clones in this sample may be carry-over from other donors' samples. The specimen sequenced was naive CXCR3- CD8+ T cells from blood. Subset indicated: CD45RO-CCR7+CD27+CD95- naive CD8+ T cells lacking CXCR3 (TNR3-).

This CDR3 is CASSLYRGNEKLFF. The V gene is TRBV28, the J gene TRBJ1-4; with no DNA, the TCRdb D assignment of TRBD1 cannot be verified. Per the germline V gene, CDR1 is MDHEN and CDR2 is SYDVKM. The CDR3 has 14 amino acids.